The sequence of this T cell receptor (beta chain) was determined in a study of T cells in Graves' hyperthyroidism and ophthalmopathy. The length of the CDR3 is 12 amino acids, counting both ends. Points on this clonotype: Its antigen is not known. The DNA is omitted, as the CDR3 cannot be located on it reliably, and the CDR3 follows TCRdb's listing.

Study-wide points: From stable hyperthyroidism, ophthalmopathy was set apart by a 13 V-J model. The model foresaw ophthalmopathy a median around seven months prior to onset.

Ophthalmopathy cases scored 3 or more on the Clinical Activity Score and 4 or more on NOSPECS grade, with duration below 3 months. Researchers took RNA transcripts and amplified the TCR beta CDR3 regions from them. With the HTBI primer set, the TCR CDR3 went through a first round of RT-PCR. MiXCR, run by TCRdb on the multiplex PCR reads, gives a single entry per CDR3 protein. The table shows a few hundred thousand distinct CDR3 sequences, with approximately 16% occurring only once. This TCR was sampled from a woman in her sixties or seventies with Graves' ophthalmopathy. The sequencing sample was made of blood. V usage is TRBV12-3 or TRBV12-4 and J usage is TRBJ2-4; TRBD1 is the table's D call, not checked against the DNA. CDR3 sequence: CASSFGQGTRYF.